This T cell receptor beta chain was sequenced for a study of T-cell reconstitution after alpha-beta-depleted transplantation in children. General study results and limits: Surviving recipient T cells and thymic progenitors underlay high day-60 TCRbeta diversity in some patients.

The CDR3 is 15 residues long. The ends were cut back, 0 bases at V and 7 bases at J, with 13 bases in the middle. Germline values: CDR1 SGHVS, CDR2 FQNEAQ. It was with unique molecular identifiers that the TCRbeta library was prepared. TCRdb re-called the PCR reads through MiXCR, storing one row per CDR3 protein. The data show roughly 400,000 distinct CDR3 sequences, 43% seen once. This clonotype was found many times. Antigen: not known. This TCR was sampled from a girl aged 2 to 10 with aplastic anemia, due to receive a stem cell transplant. V and J are TRBV7-8 and TRBJ2-4, with D possibly matching TRBD1 (7 bases). The sequencing used PBMCs, collected before TCRalphabeta/CD19-depleted stem cell transplant. The CDR3 DNA sequence: TGTGCCAGCAGCTTAGCTCTTGCAGGGGGGAACATTCAGTACTTC. Protein: CASSLALAGGNIQYF.